This TCR beta chain is drawn from a study of T cells in Graves' hyperthyroidism and ophthalmopathy. CDR1 and CDR2 from the germline V gene are LNHDA and SQIVND (reference sequence). The ends were cut back, 7 bases at V and 4 bases at J, with 14 bases in the middle. CDR3 length equals 13 residues. Template material for amplifying TCR beta CDR3 regions consisted of RNA transcripts. An initial round of RT-PCR targeting the TCR CDR3 relied on the HTBI primer set. TCRdb re-derived calls from the multiplex PCR reads in MiXCR, one entry per CDR3 protein. The table includes around 620,000 distinct CDR3 sequences, around 15% detected once. Stable Graves' hyperthyroidism meant no ophthalmopathy progression within 18 months.

This sequence was found in a woman aged 30 to 39 with Graves' hyperthyroidism. J is TRBJ2-7 and V is TRBV19; D uncertain. The specimen sequenced was blood. CDR3 sequence: CASTKRSVYEQYF. The CDR3 bases are TGTGCCAGTACTAAAAGATCGGTTTACGAGCAGTACTTC.